The 3 T cell receptor beta chains below were found in one sample sequenced in a study of cytomegalovirus exposure and HLA in healthy donors. The PCR contained 60 Vbeta and 13 Jbeta primers. TCRdb's copy holds only in-frame clones and misses some; the assay was immunoSEQ multiplex PCR. The sample shows about 110,000 clones, approximately 79% of them seen only once. What was sequenced was PBMCs. These receptors were obtained from a woman aged 40-49 years in good health and CMV-seropositive.

This clone was counted between two and nine times. The rearrangement uses TRBV7-2 and TRBJ2-5, with TRBD1 as a possible D gene (5 bases). Germline V CDR1 and CDR2: SGHTA, FQGNSA. The CDR3 is made up of 14 amino acids. Trimming shortened V by 3 bases and J by 3 bases, and 11 bases separated the two germline ends. CDR3 sequence (DNA): TGTGCCAGCAGCTTTCCAGGGCGAGAAGAGACCCAGTACTTC. Protein product: CASSFPGREETQYF.

This chain connects TRBV30 to TRBJ2-5, with 7 bases matching TRBD1. Trimming removed 5 bases from V and 5 bases from J; junction bases left unmatched: 14. The CDR3 extends over 15 amino acids. The germline gives CDR1 GTSNPN, CDR2 SVGIG (reference sequence). The CDR3 DNA follows: TGTGCCTGGCTCGGACAGGACCCCTTCGGGGAGACCCAGTACTTC. Translating gives CAWLGQDPFGETQYF.

The V gene is TRBV2, the J gene TRBJ1-2, with a possible D match to TRBD1 (5 bases). This CDR3 is built from 16 residues. V dropped 1 base and J dropped 2 bases, with 14 bases sitting between them. CDR1 and CDR2 from the germline V gene are SNHLY and FYNNEI. The CDR3 loop is CASSEVGALENYGYTF. CDR3 DNA: TGTGCCAGCAGTGAAGTAGGGGCCCTCGAGAACTATGGCTACACCTTC.